A single sample is the source of the 20 T cell receptor beta chains below, sequenced in a study of regulatory T cells in long-lasting Graves disease. Time point meaning: persistent/refractory GD, antithyroid drugs over 5 years with positive TRAb. PBMC-derived RNA was used for the TCR library. Building of the TCR beta libraries involved iRepertoire HTBI primers and Arm-PCR of CDR3 regions. Each CDR3 protein gets one entry after TCRdb re-called the multiplex PCR reads with MiXCR. Altogether 400,000 to 500,000 distinct CDR3 sequences are present, roughly 20% being singletons, with the ten largest covering 7% to 9.5%. The sample consisted of peripheral blood mononuclear cells (PBMCs), taken when the disease was refractory, from a patient treated with antithyroid drugs. These receptors came from a female donor with Graves disease.

This clonotype was recorded at least ten times. The rearrangement links TRBV6-5 to TRBJ1-4; D is unclear. The CDR3 extends over 13 amino acids. The germline gives CDR1 MNHEY, CDR2 SVGAGI. Trimming took off 4 bases at V and 7 bases at J, with 10 bases between the two ends. As DNA, the CDR3 is TGTGCCAGCAGTTCGGTTCGTGGTGAAAAACTGTTTTTT. This encodes CASSSVRGEKLFF.

The CDR3 sequence: CASSPGWDAYGYTF. In DNA, the CDR3 is TGCGCCAGCAGCCCCGGATGGGACGCGTATGGCTACACCTTC. This chain connects TRBV4-3 to TRBJ1-2, with D possibly matching TRBD1 (5 bases). The V gene's germline CDR1 is LGHNA and CDR2 YSLEER. Trimming took 4 bases from V and 5 from J, leaving 14 bases between them. The CDR3 is 14 residues long.

This clonotype was seen repeatedly, ten times or more. V gene TRBV19 combines with J gene TRBJ2-6; perhaps TRBD2 as D (5 bases). The V gene's germline CDR1 is LNHDA and CDR2 SQIVND (reference sequence). V lost 3 bases and J lost 1, with 7 bases in between. The CDR3 loop spans 15 amino acids. The CDR3 bases are TGTGCCAGTAGTATGGGCGGGTCTGGGGCCAACGTCCTGACTTTC. Translated, it gives CASSMGGSGANVLTF.

The chain joins TRBV9 to TRBJ1-2; 8 nucleotides match TRBD1. The CDR3 is 16 amino acids. V trimming: 3 bases; J trimming: 6 bases; junction bases outside the gene matches: 13. CDR1 is SGDLS and CDR2 is YYNGEE in the germline V gene. Here the CDR3 DNA reads TGTGCCAGCAGCGGGGACAGGATGAACCGGTGGGATGGCTACACCTTC. Protein: CASSGDRMNRWDGYTF.

In the case of this clonotype: At one end, the junction sequence differs from germline, possibly due to a read error. V is TRBV20-1 and J is TRBJ2-2; 7 nucleotides align to TRBD2. From germline, CDR1 is DFQATT and CDR2 SNEGSKA (reference sequence). This CDR3 region has 13 residues. The CDR3 here is CSPRGRAIGELFF. The CDR3 DNA reads TGCAGTCCTAGAGGGAGGGCCATCGGGGAGCTGTTTTTT.

Many counts were recorded for this clonotype. The V call is TRBV27, the J call TRBJ1-2, with a weak D call TRBD1 (5 bases). The germline V gene encodes CDR1 MNHEY and CDR2 SMNVEV (reference sequence). V was cut by 5 bases and J by 6 bases, with 19 bases left in between. The CDR3 runs 15 residues. CDR3 sequence (DNA): TGTGCCAGCAGTACGGGCAGGGCTATCGGGAATGGCTACACCTTC. It codes for CASSTGRAIGNGYTF.

The chain is built from TRBV15 and TRBJ2-7; D may be TRBD2 (7 bases). CDR3 length: 15 residues. Germline CDR1 and CDR2: LNHNV and YYDKDF (reference sequence). Trimming stripped 0 bases from V and 6 bases from J, with 15 bases between. The CDR3: CATSRDNLGGPEQYF. The CDR3 coding sequence is TGTGCCACCAGCAGAGATAATTTGGGGGGGCCCGAGCAGTACTTC.

Many counts were recorded for this clonotype. The chain is built from TRBV6-1 and TRBJ2-7, with D uncertain. This CDR3 comprises 10 residues. Trimming stripped 10 bases from V and 6 bases from J, with 10 bases between. Looked up from germline, CDR1 is MNHNS and CDR2 is SASEGT. CDR3 amino acids: CATRSSEQYF. Here the CDR3 DNA reads TGTGCCACCAGGAGCTCCGAGCAGTACTTC.

This clonotype was observed at least ten times. The chain employs TRBV6-2 or TRBV6-3 and TRBJ1-2; D is possibly TRBD1 (6 bases). V lost 5 bases and J lost 4, with 20 bases in between. This CDR3 region has 16 residues. In germline, CDR1 is MNHEY, CDR2 SVGEGT. The chain's CDR3 is CASSVHNTGQPYGYTF. CDR3 DNA: TGTGCCAGCAGTGTTCATAACACCGGACAGCCCTATGGCTACACCTTC.

In this sample, this clonotype turned up a few times. The chain combines TRBV7-9 with TRBJ2-7, with 7 bases identical to TRBD2. The trim removed 6 bases at V and 3 bases at J, leaving 8 bases unmatched. The CDR3 covers 14 residues. The germline CDR1 and CDR2 sequences are SEHNR and FQNEAQ (reference sequence). CDR3 DNA: TGTGCCAGCAGTCAGACTAGCAACAGCTACGAGCAGTACTTC. Its translation is CASSQTSNSYEQYF.

This chain uses TRBV9 with TRBJ2-7; 11 bases line up with TRBD2. V was pared by 4 bases and J by 4 bases, with 7 bases of the junction left unmatched. This CDR3 contains 15 residues. Germline loops: CDR1 SGDLS, CDR2 YYNGEE. The CDR3 reads CASSPMGLAAYEQYF. CDR3 coding DNA: TGTGCCAGCAGCCCCATGGGACTAGCGGCGTACGAGCAGTACTTC.

A few counts support this clonotype. The rearrangement joins TRBV29-1 to TRBJ2-1, with D tentatively TRBD1 (6 bases). Per the germline V gene, CDR1 is SQVTM and CDR2 is ANQGSEA. The V and J ends lost 6 bases and 8 bases respectively, with 11 bases between them. The CDR3 extends over 11 amino acids. CDR3 bases: TGCAGCGTGGGGGCGTGGGATGAGCAGTTCTTC. Translated, it gives CSVGAWDEQFF.

This clonotype was observed many times. V and J are TRBV3-1 and TRBJ2-5; D gene uncertain. The CDR3 totals 12 residues. Looked up from germline, CDR1 is LGHDT and CDR2 is YNNKEL (reference sequence). V was cut by 3 bases and J by 0 bases, with 2 bases left in between. The CDR3 region is CASSHHQETQYF. DNA of the CDR3: TGTGCCAGCAGCCATCACCAAGAGACCCAGTACTTC.

This chain joins TRBV18 and TRBJ2-5; 9 positions match TRBD1. Germline V gene sequence: CDR1 KGHSH, CDR2 LQKENI. There are 17 residues in the CDR3. V trimming: 0 bases; J trimming: 5 bases; junction bases outside the gene matches: 10. CDR3 sequence (DNA): TGTGCCAGCTCACCACCGTCCGAATGGACAGGGGCGGAGACCCAGTACTTC. This translates into CASSPPSEWTGAETQYF.

The V and J genes are TRBV4-2 and TRBJ1-2; D unresolved. Trimming stripped 0 bases from V and 0 bases from J, with 11 bases between. Germline lookup yields CDR1 LGHNA and CDR2 YNFKEQ. This CDR3 is built from 16 residues. This chain's CDR3 is CASSQDVGSSNYGYTF. The CDR3 DNA reads as TGTGCCAGCAGCCAAGATGTAGGGAGTTCTAACTATGGCTACACCTTC.

This clonotype came up many times. This chain connects TRBV10-3 to TRBJ2-7, with a tentative D call TRBD2 (8 bases). The V and J ends lost 11 bases and 3 bases respectively, with 20 bases between them. CDR1 is ENHRY and CDR2 is SYGVKD in the germline V gene. The CDR3 runs to 14 residues. The CDR3 loop reads CAFSRGREDYEQYF. The CDR3 bases are TGTGCCTTCTCGAGGGGGCGGGAGGACTACGAGCAGTACTTC.

Regarding this clonotype: A far bigger clonotype differs at one base, so this is likely a read error. The chain employs TRBV7-2 and TRBJ2-1; TRBD2 is a possible D gene (5 bases). The CDR3 length is 15 residues. CDR1 is SGHTA and CDR2 is FQGNSA in the germline V gene. The CDR3 sequence is CASSLEAIGVNEQLF. The CDR3 DNA follows: TGTGCCAGCAGCTTAGAGGCTATCGGGGTAAATGAGCAGTTATTC.

The chain combines TRBV5-1 with TRBJ2-7; TRBD2 might be the D (5 bases). Germline CDR1 and CDR2: SGHRS and YFSETQ. CDR3 length: 16 residues. V lost 2 bases and J lost 3, with 18 bases in between. The CDR3 spells CASSLGWRKGSYEQYF. CDR3 bases: TGCGCCAGCAGCTTAGGGTGGAGGAAGGGCAGCTACGAGCAGTACTTC.

The sample holds a few counts of this clonotype. Without the conserved terminal phenylalanine or tryptophan, this CDR3 likely stems from a read error. Because the CDR3's place on the DNA is in doubt, the DNA is left out and the CDR3 is given as listed by TCRdb. The chain carries TRBV30 and TRBJ1-2; TRBD1, the D gene given by the table, was not confirmed from the DNA. The CDR3 region is 12 residues in length, termini included. Germline V gene lookup returns CDR1 GTSNPN and CDR2 SVGIG (reference sequence). CDR3: CTWSVRSWWGKV.

This clonotype was recorded only once. A much larger clone lies one base from this, so it may be a read error. V is TRBV20-1 and J is TRBJ2-7; 15 positions agree with TRBD2. V was pared by 3 bases and J by 1 base, with 4 bases of the junction left unmatched. This CDR3 is 16 amino acids long. Germline lookup yields CDR1 DFQATT and CDR2 SNEGSKA (reference sequence). The CDR3 loop is CSASGLAGGPSYEQYF. Written as DNA, the CDR3 is TGCAGTGCTAGTGGACTAGCGGGAGGGCCGTCCTACGAGCAGTACTTC.